Presented here are 8 T cell receptor beta chains from one specimen sequenced in a study of blood T cell repertoires in COVID-19. Some clones are missing from TCRdb's copy, which holds only in-frame ones; the method was immunoSEQ multiplex PCR. The table lists roughly 260,000 clones, under 85% of them singletons. Sequencing was done on a sample of peripheral blood. The receptors stem from a woman between 40 and 50 years old with active or convalescent COVID-19.

This chain uses TRBV27 with TRBJ1-5; TRBD1 might be the D (5 bases). The germline V gene has CDR1 MNHEY and CDR2 SMNVEV (reference sequence). V was clipped by 5 bases and J by 3 bases, with 11 bases between them. This CDR3 comprises 14 residues. The CDR3 coding sequence is TGTGCCAGCAGTCCATGGACAATCAATCAGCCCCAGCATTTT. Amino acid sequence: CASSPWTINQPQHF.

This chain links TRBV19 with TRBJ1-4; no firm D call. The CDR3 is made up of 14 amino acids. The V gene's germline CDR1 is LNHDA and CDR2 SQIVND (reference sequence). Trimming took off 6 bases at V and 8 bases at J, with 16 bases between the two ends. The CDR3 sequence: CASRPTGSREKLFF. As DNA, the CDR3 is TGTGCCAGTAGACCGACGGGTTCTAGGGAAAAACTGTTTTTT.

The CDR3 region has the DNA TGTGCCAGCAGTTCCGGTGGGGCGGAAAGCTCCTACGAGCAGTACGTC. The encoded protein is CASSSGGAESSYEQYV. This sequence joins TRBV28 and TRBJ2-7, with a weak D call TRBD1 (5 bases). From germline, CDR1 is MDHEN and CDR2 SYDVKM. There are 16 residues in the CDR3. With 4 bases removed from V and 0 bases from J, the gap between germline ends came to 16 bases.

This chain links TRBV3-1 (or the pseudogene TRBV3-2) with TRBJ1-5, with D unclear. Germline CDR1 is LGHDT and CDR2 is YNNKEL (reference sequence). CDR3 size: 13 residues. V lost 3 bases and J lost 7, with 10 bases in between. For the CDR3, the DNA is TGTGCCAGCAGCCACACACCGGGGCAGCCCCAGCATTTT. Translated, it gives CASSHTPGQPQHF.

This clone was observed once. A read error may produce the germline difference seen at one junction end. The V and J genes are TRBV12-3 or TRBV12-4 and TRBJ1-3; a possible D gene is TRBD1 (6 bases). The CDR3 has 12 amino acids. CDR3 amino acids: CASSPWGNRVDF. CDR3 nucleotide sequence: TGTGCCAGCAGTCCATGGGGGAACAGGGTGGATTTT.

The chain is built from TRBV14 and TRBJ2-7, with a possible D match to TRBD1 (6 bases). The CDR3 consists of 16 residues. Between the trimmed V and J ends, which lost 0 bases and 2 bases, there was a span of 14 bases. Germline CDR1 reads SGHDN; CDR2 reads FVKESK. The chain's CDR3 is CASSQDGNRATYEQYF. Written as DNA, the CDR3 is TGTGCCAGCAGCCAAGACGGGAACAGGGCAACCTACGAGCAGTACTTC.

The CDR3 bases are TGTGCCAGCAGCCTTAGTGGGTTAGCGGGCGAGTCCGGGGAGCTGTTTTTT. This encodes CASSLSGLAGESGELFF. This sequence joins TRBV7-6 and TRBJ2-2, with 7 positions matching TRBD2. This CDR3 comprises 17 residues. Trimming cost V 5 bases and J 6 bases; bases outside gene matches: 15. CDR1 SGHVS and CDR2 FNYEAQ come from the germline V gene. Full variable domain (remainder filled in from reference TRBV7-6 and TRBJ2-2): GAGVSQSPRYKVTKRGQDVALRCDPISGHVSLYWYRQALGQGPEFLTYFNYEAQQDKSGLPNDRFSAERPEGSISTLTIQRTEQRDSAMYRCASSLSGLAGESGELFFGEGSRLTVL.

V gene TRBV7-9 combines with J gene TRBJ2-1; 12 bases are a match to TRBD2. Germline CDR1 is SEHNR and CDR2 is FQNEAQ (reference sequence). J lost 7 bases, V lost 5 bases, and 9 bases had no gene match. There are 16 residues in the CDR3. The CDR3, as DNA: TGTGCCAGCAGCCCGACTAGCGGGGGCCGACATAATGAGCAGTTCTTC. It yields the protein CASSPTSGGRHNEQFF.